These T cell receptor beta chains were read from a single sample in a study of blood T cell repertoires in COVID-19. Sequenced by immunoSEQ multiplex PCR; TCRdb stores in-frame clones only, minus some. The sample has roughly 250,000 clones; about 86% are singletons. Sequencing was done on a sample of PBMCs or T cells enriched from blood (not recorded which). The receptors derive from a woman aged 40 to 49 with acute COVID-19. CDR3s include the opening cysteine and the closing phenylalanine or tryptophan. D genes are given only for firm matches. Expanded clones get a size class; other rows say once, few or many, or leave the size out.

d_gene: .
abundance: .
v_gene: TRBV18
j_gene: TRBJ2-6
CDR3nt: TGTGCCAGCTCACCACCCGGGGTTGGGGCCAACGTCCTGACTTTC
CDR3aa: CASSPPGVGANVLTF

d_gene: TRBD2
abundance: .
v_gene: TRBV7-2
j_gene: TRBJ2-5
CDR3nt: TGTGCCAGCAGCCTCCAACTAGCGGGAGGGCAAGAGACCCAGTACTTC
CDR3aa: CASSLQLAGGQETQYF

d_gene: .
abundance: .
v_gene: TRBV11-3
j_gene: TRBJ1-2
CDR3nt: TGTGCCAGCAGCTTAGAAACGGACAGCGCCCTTGACTATGGCTACACCTTC
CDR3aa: CASSLETDSALDYGYTF

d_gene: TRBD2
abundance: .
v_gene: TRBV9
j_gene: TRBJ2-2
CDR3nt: TGTGCCAGCAGCGTTCTAGCGGGAGGATTCGGGGAGCTGTTTTTT
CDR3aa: CASSVLAGGFGELFF

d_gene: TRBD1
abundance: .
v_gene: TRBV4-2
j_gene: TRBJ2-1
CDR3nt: TGTGCCAGCAGCCTAGACAGGGATAATGAGCAGTTCTTC
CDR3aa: CASSLDRDNEQFF

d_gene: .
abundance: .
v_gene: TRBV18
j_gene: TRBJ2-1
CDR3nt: TGTGCCAGCTCACCACCCGGTCCTCGGAGTGAGCAGTTCTTC
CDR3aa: CASSPPGPRSEQFF

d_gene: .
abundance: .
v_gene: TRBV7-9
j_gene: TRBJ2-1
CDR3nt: TGTGCCAGCAGCTTAGACGGCAATGAGCAGTTCTTC
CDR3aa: CASSLDGNEQFF

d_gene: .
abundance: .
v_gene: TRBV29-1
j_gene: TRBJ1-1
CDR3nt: TGCAGCGTTGAACTTTTGGGCTCGCCGGAGACAGGTTTTAACACTGAAGCTTTCTTT
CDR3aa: CSVELLGSPETGFNTEAFF

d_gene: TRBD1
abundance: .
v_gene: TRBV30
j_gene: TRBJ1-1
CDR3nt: TGTGCCTGGAACCGGGACAGGGGGAACACTGAAGCTTTCTTT
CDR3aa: CAWNRDRGNTEAFF

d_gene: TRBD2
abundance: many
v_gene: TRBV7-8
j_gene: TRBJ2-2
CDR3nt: TGTGCCAGCAGCTTGGAGGGCGGGAGGGGGACCGGGGAGCTGTTTTTT
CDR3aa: CASSLEGGRGTGELFF

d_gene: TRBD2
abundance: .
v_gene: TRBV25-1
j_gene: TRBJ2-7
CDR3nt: TGTGCCAGCAGTCATAGCGGGTCTGAGCAGTACTTC
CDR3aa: CASSHSGSEQYF

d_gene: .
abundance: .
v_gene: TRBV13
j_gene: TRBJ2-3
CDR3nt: TGTGCCAGCAGCTTAGGGGGCGGGCGCACAGATACGCAGTATTTT
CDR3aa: CASSLGGGRTDTQYF

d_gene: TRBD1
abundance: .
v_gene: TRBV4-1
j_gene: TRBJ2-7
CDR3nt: TGCGCCAGCAGCCAAGCGGCCCCTGACAGGGACTACGAGCAGTACTTC
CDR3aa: CASSQAAPDRDYEQYF

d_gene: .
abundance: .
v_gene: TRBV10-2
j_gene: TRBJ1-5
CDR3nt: TGCGCCAGCAGTGATACAGGCGAGAATCAGCCCCAGCATTTT
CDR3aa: CASSDTGENQPQHF

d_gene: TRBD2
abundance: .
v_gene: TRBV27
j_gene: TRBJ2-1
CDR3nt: TGTGCCAGCAGTTTCGGTAGCGGGATGGGTTATGAGCAGTTCTTC
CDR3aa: CASSFGSGMGYEQFF

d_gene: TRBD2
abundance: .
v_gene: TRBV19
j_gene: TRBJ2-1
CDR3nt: TGTGCCAGTACGGGAGGACTAGCGGGTGCCTACAATGAGCAGTTCTTC
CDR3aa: CASTGGLAGAYNEQFF

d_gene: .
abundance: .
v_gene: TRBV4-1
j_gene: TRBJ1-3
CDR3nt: TGCGCCAGCAGCCAAGACTTGGACTCGGGCGACACCATATATTTT
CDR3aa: CASSQDLDSGDTIYF

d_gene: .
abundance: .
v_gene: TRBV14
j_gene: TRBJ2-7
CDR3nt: TGTGCCAGCAGCCAAGAACGAGGCAGATTCTACGAGCAGTACTTC
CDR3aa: CASSQERGRFYEQYF

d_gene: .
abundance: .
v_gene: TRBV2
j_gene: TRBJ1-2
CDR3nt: TGTGCCAGCAGTGGCCCACGAACAACGGGGGGAGGCGGCTACACCTTC
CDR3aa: CASSGPRTTGGGGYTF